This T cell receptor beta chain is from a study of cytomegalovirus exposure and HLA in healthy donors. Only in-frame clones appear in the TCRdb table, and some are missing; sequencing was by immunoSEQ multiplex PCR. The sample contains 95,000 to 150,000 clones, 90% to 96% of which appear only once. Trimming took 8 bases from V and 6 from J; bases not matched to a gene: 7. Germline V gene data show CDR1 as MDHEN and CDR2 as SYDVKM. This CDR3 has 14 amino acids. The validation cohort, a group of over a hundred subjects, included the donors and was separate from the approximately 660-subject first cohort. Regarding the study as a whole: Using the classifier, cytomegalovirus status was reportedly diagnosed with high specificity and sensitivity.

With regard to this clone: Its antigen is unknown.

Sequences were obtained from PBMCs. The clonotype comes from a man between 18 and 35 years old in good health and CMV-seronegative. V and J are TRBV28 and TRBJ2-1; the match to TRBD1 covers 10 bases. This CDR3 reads CASWGGQGINEQFF. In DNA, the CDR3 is TGTGCCAGCTGGGGGGGACAGGGGATCAATGAGCAGTTCTTC. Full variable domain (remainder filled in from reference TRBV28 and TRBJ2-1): DVKVTQSSRYLVKRTGEKVFLECVQDMDHENMFWYRQDPGLGLRLIYFSYDVKMKEKGDIPEGYSVSREKKERFSLILESASTNQTSMYLCASWGGQGINEQFFGPGTRLTVL.